These 5 T cell receptor beta chains came from one sample sequenced in a study of cytomegalovirus exposure and HLA in healthy donors. PCR was performed using 60 Vbeta and 13 Jbeta primers. Measured with immunoSEQ multiplex PCR; TCRdb has only the in-frame clones, and not every one. The table lists 150,000 to 200,000 clones, approximately 84% of them singletons. Sequencing was performed on PBMCs. All receptors derive from a man aged 18 to 30 in good health and CMV-seropositive.

The chain uses TRBV25-1 and TRBJ2-5; perhaps TRBD1 as D (7 bases). The V end lost 8 bases, the J end lost 4 bases, and 11 bases lay between the germline ends. In germline, CDR1 is MGHDK, CDR2 SYGVNS. There are 12 residues in the CDR3. CDR3 region: CASRQGGETQYF. CDR3 bases: TGTGCCAGCCGCCAGGGGGGAGAGACCCAGTACTTC.

V gene TRBV2 combines with J gene TRBJ1-1; D gene uncertain. The CDR3 has 16 residues. Trimming took 7 bases from V and 4 from J, leaving 22 bases between them. Germline CDR1 SNHLY, CDR2 FYNNEI. The CDR3 DNA sequence: TGTGCCAGCATTAACGGTAGAGTGAGGGTGTCCACTGAAGCTTTCTTT. Protein product: CASINGRVRVSTEAFF.

This clone has more than one count but fewer than ten. The rearrangement joins TRBV7-9 to TRBJ2-2, with TRBD1 matching over 7 bases. Trimming at V came to 4 bases and at J to 1 base, leaving 0 bases not matched to a gene. The CDR3 extends over 14 amino acids. Germline lookup yields CDR1 SEHNR and CDR2 FQNEAQ (reference sequence). As DNA, the CDR3 is TGTGCCAGCAGCTGGACAGGGAACACCGGGGAGCTGTTTTTT. Translation: CASSWTGNTGELFF.

This clone came up once. The gene calls are TRBV7-6 and TRBJ2-1, with D perhaps matching TRBD2 (5 bases). With 0 bases removed from V and 6 bases from J, the gap between germline ends came to 15 bases. Germline CDR1 SGHVS, CDR2 FNYEAQ. The CDR3 sequence is 16 residues long. The CDR3 nucleotides read TGTGCCAGCAGCTTAGCTCCGGGATCCTCTCCCAATGAGCAGTTCTTC. It specifies CASSLAPGSSPNEQFF.

This clone was detected only a few times. The rearrangement joins TRBV9 to TRBJ2-1; 9 bases match TRBD2. After removal of 0 bases from V and 4 bases from J, the junction contained 2 bases not matched to a gene. This CDR3 has 15 amino acids. In germline, CDR1 is SGDLS, CDR2 YYNGEE. Written as DNA, the CDR3 is TGTGCCAGCAGCGTAGGACTAGCGGAATACAATGAGCAGTTCTTC. Protein product: CASSVGLAEYNEQFF.